Listed below are T cell receptor beta chains from one sample, sequenced in a study of blood T cells in healthy people across ages. TCRdb re-analysed the 5' RACE reads in MiXCR, keeping a single row per CDR3 protein. The sample lists around 1,000,000 distinct CDR3 sequences; around 25% were seen once. The same data also contributed to another study, on T cells of mothers and their children.

The sequenced sample was blood. These receptors all come from a girl aged 2-10 years in good health. CDR3s include the opening cysteine and the closing phenylalanine or tryptophan. A D gene is named only where the DNA matches it firmly. Expanded clones are given a class, and other clones once, few, many or no size at all.

size: few; D: TRBD2; J: TRBJ2-2; V: TRBV28; DNA: TGTGCCTCAGCGGGGGGTGTTTCCGGGGAGCTGTTTTTT; CDR3: CASAGGVSGELFF
size: NA; D: NA; J: TRBJ2-5; V: TRBV9; DNA: TGTGCCAGCAGCGTAGGAATTAGCGAGGAAGAGACCCAGTACTTC; CDR3: CASSVGISEEETQYF
size: NA; D: TRBD1; J: TRBJ2-5; V: TRBV10-3; DNA: TGTGCCATCAGCCAGACAGGGGGTCGAGAGACCCAGTACTTC; CDR3: CAISQTGGRETQYF
size: few; D: NA; J: TRBJ1-3; V: TRBV21-1; DNA: TGTGCCGGACAGGAAGGCGTTGGAAACACCATATATTTT; CDR3: CAGQEGVGNTIYF
size: few; D: NA; J: TRBJ1-2; V: TRBV12-3/TRBV12-4; DNA: TGTGCCAGCAGCCCTCAGTCGGAGCGTGGCTACACCTTC; CDR3: CASSPQSERGYTF
size: few; D: NA; J: TRBJ2-1; V: TRBV14; DNA: TGTGCCAGCAGCGAGATTAGTCCCCGTGGGCAGTTCTTC; CDR3: CASSEISPRGQFF
size: few; D: NA; J: TRBJ1-3; V: TRBV5-6; DNA: TGTGCCAGCAGCGATATTGGAAACACCATATATTTT; CDR3: CASSDIGNTIYF
size: few; D: TRBD2; J: TRBJ2-1; V: TRBV29-1; DNA: TGCAGCGTTCGGCGGGAGGGACCTTTTTACAATGAGCAGTTCTTC; CDR3: CSVRREGPFYNEQFF
size: few; D: TRBD1; J: TRBJ2-7; V: TRBV7-9; DNA: TGTGCCAGCACCCTGGGGACAGAGTCCTACGAGCAGTACTTC; CDR3: CASTLGTESYEQYF
size: NA; D: NA; J: TRBJ2-5; V: TRBV29-1; DNA: TGCAGCGTCCTCGGGATGGGGGAGACCCAGTACTTC; CDR3: CSVLGMGETQYF
size: few; D: TRBD1; J: TRBJ2-7; V: TRBV28; DNA: TGTGCCAGCAGTTTGACCGGACAGGGCTACGAGCAGTACTTC; CDR3: CASSLTGQGYEQYF
size: NA; D: TRBD2; J: TRBJ2-3; V: TRBV12-3/TRBV12-4; DNA: TGTGCCAGCAGCTACCTAGCGGCAGTCCTCTATACGCAGTATTTT; CDR3: CASSYLAAVLYTQYF
size: NA; D: TRBD1; J: TRBJ1-2; V: TRBV24-1; DNA: TGTGCCACCAGTGATCAGGGACAGGTTTATGGCTACACCTTC; CDR3: CATSDQGQVYGYTF
size: few; D: TRBD2; J: TRBJ2-2; V: TRBV12-3/TRBV12-4; DNA: TGTGCCAGCAGTAGCACCTGGACTAGCGGGAGCCGGGGCACCGGGGAGCTGTTTTTT; CDR3: CASSSTWTSGSRGTGELFF
size: NA; D: NA; J: TRBJ1-2; V: TRBV6-1; DNA: TGTGCCAGCAGTGAATTGATTGGACAGCCGTATGGCTACACCTTC; CDR3: CASSELIGQPYGYTF
size: NA; D: NA; J: TRBJ2-7; V: TRBV6-2/TRBV6-3; DNA: TGTGCCAGCAGTGGACCGCAGAGGAGCTCCTACGAGCAGTACTTC; CDR3: CASSGPQRSSYEQYF
size: few; D: NA; J: TRBJ2-5; V: TRBV12-3/TRBV12-4; DNA: TGTGCCAGCAGTTTAGAGGGTGTGCAGTACTTC; CDR3: CASSLEGVQYF
size: NA; D: NA; J: TRBJ2-1; V: TRBV11-2; DNA: TGTGCCAGCAGCTCACTAACCCACCTTTCCTACAATGAGCAGTTCTTC; CDR3: CASSSLTHLSYNEQFF
size: NA; D: NA; J: TRBJ2-5; V: TRBV9; DNA: TGTGCCAGCAGCGTATGGGGGCGCCAAGAGACCCAGTACTTC; CDR3: CASSVWGRQETQYF
size: NA; D: TRBD2; J: TRBJ2-1; V: TRBV5-8; DNA: TGTGCCAGCAGCCGTCTAGCGGACCACAATGAGCAGTTCTTC; CDR3: CASSRLADHNEQFF
size: NA; D: NA; J: TRBJ1-2; V: TRBV27; DNA: TGTGCCAGCAGTACCAGGGGCCCCCGGGGGGGCTACACCTTC; CDR3: CASSTRGPRGGYTF
size: NA; D: NA; J: TRBJ1-2; V: TRBV27; DNA: TGTGCCAGCAGTTTATCGAGCCGGGCTGGCTACACCTTC; CDR3: CASSLSSRAGYTF
size: NA; D: TRBD2; J: TRBJ2-7; V: TRBV15; DNA: TGTGCCACCAAGGCGGGACTAGCGGGCTCCTACGAGCAGTACTTC; CDR3: CATKAGLAGSYEQYF
size: once; D: NA; J: TRBJ2-7; V: TRBV11-3; DNA: TGTGCCAGCAGCTTAGGTCGGTTCGGCATTCCGTCCTACGAGCAGTACTTC; CDR3: CASSLGRFGIPSYEQYF
size: few; D: NA; J: TRBJ1-4; V: TRBV7-6; DNA: TGTGCCAGCAGCCCAGACGGTAATGAAAAACTGTTTTTT; CDR3: CASSPDGNEKLFF
size: few; D: TRBD2; J: TRBJ2-1; V: TRBV28; DNA: TGTGCCAGCCAAAGTGCGGGAGTTTGGGCCGATGAGCAGTTCTTC; CDR3: CASQSAGVWADEQFF
size: NA; D: TRBD1; J: TRBJ2-1; V: TRBV5-1; DNA: TGCGCCAGCGGCTTAGGACAGGGGGTCGATGAGCAGTTCTTC; CDR3: CASGLGQGVDEQFF
size: few; D: NA; J: TRBJ1-5; V: TRBV28; DNA: TGTGCCAGCAGCCCCCCAGGGAGTAGTCAGCCCCAGCATTTT; CDR3: CASSPPGSSQPQHF
size: few; D: TRBD1; J: TRBJ2-7; V: TRBV29-1; DNA: TGCAGCGTAACCTTGGACAGGCCCTACGAGCAGTACTTC; CDR3: CSVTLDRPYEQYF
size: NA; D: NA; J: TRBJ1-2; V: TRBV29-1; DNA: TGCAGCGTTGAATCGGCTACAGCGGGGATCGGTACCTTC; CDR3: CSVESATAGIGTF
size: few; D: NA; J: TRBJ1-6; V: TRBV27; DNA: TGTGCCAGCAGTCTCCAAGGGGTTGATAATTCACCCCTCCACTTT; CDR3: CASSLQGVDNSPLHF
size: NA; D: NA; J: TRBJ2-5; V: TRBV3-1; DNA: TGTGCCAGCAGCCCCGGACCGGGGGGCGGAGAGACCCAGTACTTC; CDR3: CASSPGPGGGETQYF
size: NA; D: TRBD1; J: TRBJ1-4; V: TRBV6-1; DNA: TGTGCCAGCAGTGAATCTCAGGACAGGGGACGACAACTGTTTTTT; CDR3: CASSESQDRGRQLFF
size: NA; D: NA; J: TRBJ2-3; V: TRBV29-1; DNA: TGCAGCGTTGTTTCGTGGACAGATACGCAGTATTTT; CDR3: CSVVSWTDTQYF
size: few; D: TRBD1; J: TRBJ1-2; V: TRBV11-2; DNA: TGTGCCAGCAGCTCAACAGGGGAGTACTATGGCTACACCTTC; CDR3: CASSSTGEYYGYTF
size: NA; D: NA; J: TRBJ1-6; V: TRBV5-1; DNA: TGCGCCAGCAGCTTGGTAACAGGGTTGGGTTCACCCCTCCACTTT; CDR3: CASSLVTGLGSPLHF
size: NA; D: NA; J: TRBJ1-5; V: TRBV7-2; DNA: TGTGCCAGCAGCTTATGGGGCGGACCACGTATTAGCAATCAGCCCCAGCATTTT; CDR3: CASSLWGGPRISNQPQHF
size: few; D: NA; J: TRBJ1-1; V: TRBV20-1; DNA: TGCAGTGCATTGACCGGGTCAGTAACTGAAGCTTTCTTT; CDR3: CSALTGSVTEAFF
size: NA; D: NA; J: TRBJ2-7; V: TRBV28; DNA: TGTGCCAGCAGTTCAGTGTCGCGGTACCGACCCTACGAGCAGTACTTC; CDR3: CASSSVSRYRPYEQYF
size: NA; D: NA; J: TRBJ2-1; V: TRBV6-1; DNA: TGTGCCAGCAGTGTGGTCTACAATGAGCAGTTCTTC; CDR3: CASSVVYNEQFF
size: NA; D: TRBD1; J: TRBJ2-7; V: TRBV28; DNA: TGTGCCAGCATCGAGACAGGGTTATTTTACGAGCAGTACTTC; CDR3: CASIETGLFYEQYF
size: NA; D: NA; J: TRBJ2-7; V: TRBV28; DNA: TGTGCCAGCAGTTTTTCCCTCGAGCAGTACTTC; CDR3: CASSFSLEQYF
size: few; D: NA; J: TRBJ2-4; V: TRBV29-1; DNA: TGCAGCGTTCTGTCTCCGTCAAACATTCAGTACTTC; CDR3: CSVLSPSNIQYF
size: few; D: NA; J: TRBJ2-1; V: TRBV15; DNA: TGTGCCACCAGCGACCGAGTGGACAATGAGCAGTTCTTC; CDR3: CATSDRVDNEQFF
size: NA; D: TRBD2; J: TRBJ2-1; V: TRBV4-1; DNA: TGCGCCAGCAGCCAGCTCCCGGGACTACCTACACACAATGAGCAGTTCTTC; CDR3: CASSQLPGLPTHNEQFF
size: few; D: NA; J: TRBJ1-3; V: TRBV4-1; DNA: TGCGCCAGCAGCCAACAGGTGGGGATCTTCTCTGGAAACACCATATATTTT; CDR3: CASSQQVGIFSGNTIYF
size: many; D: NA; J: TRBJ2-7; V: TRBV7-9; DNA: TGTGCCAGCAGCCGGGACTGGACCTACGAGCAGTACTTC; CDR3: CASSRDWTYEQYF
size: NA; D: NA; J: TRBJ2-1; V: TRBV5-6; DNA: TGTGCCAGCAGTCCCGGTGGACCTTACAATGAGCAGTTCTTC; CDR3: CASSPGGPYNEQFF